The 26 T cell receptor beta chains reported below all come from one sample, sequenced in a study of regulatory T cells in long-lasting Graves disease. Sequencing libraries for TCR beta were prepared with iRepertoire HTBI primers and Arm-PCR of CDR3 regions. TCRdb itself ran the multiplex PCR reads through MiXCR, one entry per CDR3 protein. Of 200,000 to 250,000 distinct CDR3 sequences listed, approximately 20% were seen once; the top ten hold more than 20%. The time point: newly diagnosed GD, antithyroid drugs for less than 3 months. After RNA was extracted from PBMCs, the TCR library was made from it. Source: peripheral blood mononuclear cells (PBMCs), taken at new diagnosis, from a patient treated with antithyroid drugs. These receptors all stem from a female donor with Graves disease.

This clonotype came up many times. This sequence joins TRBV20-1 and TRBJ2-1; 10 positions match TRBD2. Germline V gene lookup returns CDR1 DFQATT and CDR2 SNEGSKA (reference sequence). V was clipped by 4 bases and J by 4 bases; unmatched bases: 7. The CDR3 has 15 residues. This chain's CDR3 is CSANGLADEYNEQFF. The CDR3 nucleotides read TGCAGTGCTAACGGACTAGCGGACGAGTACAATGAGCAGTTCTTC.

The CDR3 region is CASSPREGLMAQYF. In nucleotides, the CDR3 is TGTGCCAGCAGCCCACGGGAGGGCCTCATGGCCCAGTACTTC. The chain carries TRBV11-2 and TRBJ2-5, with 8 bases lining up with TRBD2. The germline CDR1 and CDR2 sequences are SGHAT and FQNNGV. The CDR3 sequence is 14 residues long. After removal of 5 bases from V and 9 bases from J, the junction contained 11 bases not matched to a gene.

V gene TRBV14 combines with J gene TRBJ1-2; D call uncertain. V shed 1 base and J shed 8 bases, with 8 bases lying between them. Germline-derived CDR1 and CDR2 are SGHDN and FVKESK. The CDR3 covers 12 residues. The CDR3 nucleotides read TGTGCCAGCAGCCAAGCGGGAGGGGGCTACACCTTC. This encodes CASSQAGGGYTF.

This clonotype was detected ten times or more. The chain carries TRBV28 and TRBJ1-6, with TRBD1 as a possible D gene (5 bases). Trimming cost V 5 bases and J 6 bases, with 11 bases left between them. The CDR3 is 14 amino acids. The V gene's germline CDR1 is MDHEN and CDR2 SYDVKM. The CDR3 DNA reads TGTGCCAGCAGTATCGGGACGGCTAATTCACCCCTCCACTTT. It specifies CASSIGTANSPLHF.

This clonotype occurred many times. The V and J genes are TRBV2 and TRBJ1-5; a weak D match, TRBD1 (5 bases). The CDR3 runs to 15 residues. In germline, CDR1 is SNHLY, CDR2 FYNNEI. V gave up 6 bases and J gave up 2 bases, with 14 bases separating them. The CDR3 DNA sequence: TGTGCCAGCAGCGACAGCCTTGGGGGCAATCAGCCCCAGCATTTT. Translated: CASSDSLGGNQPQHF.

V is TRBV12-3 or TRBV12-4 and J is TRBJ2-1, with 9 bases lining up with TRBD2. The CDR3 runs 16 residues. V trimming: 5 bases; J trimming: 8 bases; junction bases outside the gene matches: 13. The chain's CDR3 is CASSPRLLAGRDEQFF. CDR3 bases: TGTGCCAGCAGTCCCCGCTTACTAGCGGGTAGGGATGAGCAGTTCTTC.

This clonotype was recorded many times. This chain uses TRBV11-2 with TRBJ1-1, with no clear D. Per the germline V gene, CDR1 is SGHAT and CDR2 is FQNNGV. This CDR3 is 13 amino acids long. The V end was cut by 8 bases, the J end by 1 base, with 11 bases between. The CDR3 spells CASLRQPNTEAFF. In DNA, the CDR3 is TGTGCCAGCTTACGACAACCGAACACTGAAGCTTTCTTT.

This clonotype occurred many times. The genes are TRBV6-1 and TRBJ2-7, with TRBD2 matching over 9 bases. The germline V gene encodes CDR1 MNHNS and CDR2 SASEGT. The CDR3 has 15 residues. V was clipped by 6 bases and J by 4 bases; unmatched bases: 10. The chain's CDR3 is CASSRTGTSWYEQYF. The DNA for the CDR3 is TGTGCCAGCAGCCGAACCGGGACTAGCTGGTACGAGCAGTACTTC.

This clonotype was counted a single time. V is TRBV2 and J is TRBJ2-2; 15 nucleotides line up with TRBD2. Germline V gene sequence: CDR1 SNHLY, CDR2 FYNNEI. This CDR3 comprises 17 residues. V shed 10 bases, J shed 4 bases, and the junction held 10 bases outside the gene matches. Here the CDR3 reads CATGGLAGGTLTGELFF. DNA for the CDR3: TGTGCCACCGGGGGACTAGCGGGAGGAACACTCACCGGGGAGCTGTTTTTT.

This clonotype was seen at least ten times. This chain uses TRBV6-1 with TRBJ2-7, with TRBD2 as a possible D gene (5 bases). This CDR3 comprises 15 residues. CDR1 is MNHNS and CDR2 is SASEGT in the germline V gene. V lost 6 bases and J 6 bases, leaving 21 bases between the germline ends. CDR3 residues: CASRKPDNSGGEQYF. DNA of the CDR3: TGTGCCAGCAGAAAGCCCGACAACTCAGGAGGCGAGCAGTACTTC.

At least ten counts were recorded for this clonotype. This chain joins TRBV28 and TRBJ1-4; D remains unclear. This CDR3 comprises 15 residues. The germline V gene encodes CDR1 MDHEN and CDR2 SYDVKM. Between the trimmed V and J ends, which lost 1 base and 6 bases, there was a span of 12 bases. This CDR3 is CASSLYSSGYEKLFF. The CDR3 coding sequence is TGTGCCAGCAGTTTATACTCCTCGGGGTATGAAAAACTGTTTTTT.

The sample holds many counts of this clonotype. This chain uses TRBV2 with TRBJ2-5; tentative D call: TRBD2 (5 bases). CDR1 is SNHLY and CDR2 is FYNNEI in the germline V gene. Between the trimmed V and J ends, which lost 6 bases and 3 bases, there was a span of 23 bases. CDR3 length: 17 residues. The CDR3 bases are TGTGCCAGCAGGGCCACAGTGGGGTCACTAGAGGAAGAGACCCAGTACTTC. Protein: CASRATVGSLEEETQYF.

This clonotype was detected ten times or more. This rearrangement joins TRBV20-1 to TRBJ2-5, with D possibly being TRBD1 (5 bases). This CDR3 is 14 amino acids long. Per germline, CDR1 DFQATT and CDR2 SNEGSKA (reference sequence). V lost 6 bases and J 5 bases, leaving 19 bases between the germline ends. This CDR3 is CSAWAGRVYETQYF. CDR3 nucleotide sequence: TGCAGTGCCTGGGCCGGCAGGGTGTATGAGACCCAGTACTTC.

As concerns this clonotype: A read error may be the cause here, since a much bigger clone is one base away. V and J are TRBV9 and TRBJ2-7; unclear D gene. The CDR3 runs to 11 residues. Germline-derived CDR1 and CDR2 are SGDLS and YYNGEE. V was clipped by 4 bases and J by 7 bases, with 9 bases between them. The CDR3 nucleotides are TGTGCCAGCAGCCCACCCTGGGAGCAGTACTTC. Translating it yields CASSPPWEQYF.

Remarks on this clonotype: A much larger clone sits a single nucleotide away, making a read error possible. A read error is likely, as this CDR3 ends without the conserved phenylalanine or tryptophan. The chain couples TRBV2 to TRBJ2-7; tentative D call: TRBD1 (6 bases). The CDR3 has 12 amino acids. Germline V gene data show CDR1 as SNHLY and CDR2 as FYNNEI. V shed 6 bases and J shed 4 bases, with 10 bases lying between them. The CDR3 reads CASRPDSYEQYS. In DNA, the CDR3 is TGTGCCAGCAGGCCGGACAGTTACGAGCAGTACTCC.

This clonotype was seen at least ten times. The gene calls are TRBV27 and TRBJ1-1; D not resolved. V was trimmed by 4 bases and J by 0 bases, leaving 9 bases between them. The CDR3 totals 14 residues. CDR1 is MNHEY, CDR2 SMNVEV, per germline (reference sequence). This chain's CDR3 is CASSWTSMNTEAFF. The CDR3, as DNA: TGTGCCAGCAGTTGGACCTCGATGAACACTGAAGCTTTCTTT.

This clonotype was counted only a few times. The chain links TRBV20-1 to TRBJ1-2; no clear D gene. The V and J ends lost 5 bases and 4 bases respectively, with 11 bases between them. The germline gives CDR1 DFQATT, CDR2 SNEGSKA (reference sequence). There are 12 residues in the CDR3. Here the CDR3 reads CSAYRTLYGYTF. The DNA of the CDR3 is TGCAGTGCTTACCGGACCCTCTATGGCTACACCTTC.

This clonotype was recorded a few times. The V call is TRBV6-1, the J call TRBJ2-7; 9 nucleotides agree with TRBD2. This CDR3 contains 15 residues. V trimming: 6 bases; J trimming: 0 bases; junction bases outside the gene matches: 6. The germline gives CDR1 MNHNS, CDR2 SASEGT. The CDR3 spells CASRSSGGFSYEQYF. CDR3 in DNA: TGTGCCAGCAGGTCCAGCGGGGGGTTCTCCTACGAGCAGTACTTC.

This clonotype was recorded many times. This chain uses TRBV30 with TRBJ1-1; the D is unclear. V gave up 4 bases and J gave up 0 bases, with 12 bases separating them. The germline gives CDR1 GTSNPN, CDR2 SVGIG (reference sequence). The CDR3 totals 14 residues. The CDR3 protein is CAWITDGMNTEAFF. DNA of the CDR3: TGTGCCTGGATTACTGACGGCATGAACACTGAAGCTTTCTTT.

This clonotype has ten or more counts. The CDR3 nucleotides read TGTGCCAGCAGACCCGGGACTTCATATGGCTACACCTTC. Translation: CASRPGTSYGYTF. V is TRBV12-3 or TRBV12-4 and J is TRBJ1-2; D is perhaps TRBD1 (5 bases). The CDR3 loop spans 13 amino acids. V lost 6 bases, J lost 5 bases, and 13 bases lay in between.

Points on this clonotype: Possible read error: a much larger clone is one base away. The V and J genes are TRBV7-3 and TRBJ2-2; weak D call: TRBD2 (5 bases). The V and J ends lost 5 bases and 4 bases respectively, with 17 bases between them. The CDR3 contains 16 residues. Germline V CDR1 and CDR2: SGHTA, FQGTGA. Written as DNA, the CDR3 is TGTGCCAGCAGCCCGGTAGAGGGAGTGGGCACCGGGGAGCTGTTTTTT. This translates into CASSPVEGVGTGELFF.

This clonotype was recorded at least ten times. V is TRBV11-2 and J is TRBJ2-7; tentatively, D is TRBD2 (5 bases). Germline V lookup: CDR1 SGHAT, CDR2 FQNNGV. The CDR3 runs to 15 residues. Trimming shortened V by 1 base and J by 5 bases, and 15 bases separated the two germline ends. CDR3 in amino acids: CASSLVASFRDEQYF. DNA for the CDR3: TGTGCCAGCAGCTTAGTAGCGTCTTTCCGTGACGAGCAGTACTTC.

This clonotype was observed a handful of times. The chain links TRBV6-5 to TRBJ1-2; TRBD1 matches at 8 bases. Germline-derived CDR1 and CDR2 are MNHEY and SVGAGI. The ends lost 4 bases at V and 3 bases at J; junction bases unmatched: 7. This CDR3 contains 15 residues. In DNA form, the CDR3 reads TGTGCCAGCAGTTCGACAGGGGATCGCGACTATGGCTACACCTTC. Translated, it gives CASSSTGDRDYGYTF.

Ten or more counts support this clonotype. The genes are TRBV5-1 and TRBJ1-1, with D hard to call. Germline CDR1 and CDR2: SGHRS and YFSETQ. The CDR3 covers 14 residues. Trimming pared 4 bases from V and 0 bases from J, leaving 10 bases between. In DNA, the CDR3 is TGCGCCAGCAGCGTGGGAAAAATGAACACTGAAGCTTTCTTT. Its translation is CASSVGKMNTEAFF.

The sample holds many counts of this clonotype. The V and J genes are TRBV2 and TRBJ1-1; perhaps TRBD1 as D (6 bases). The CDR3 length is 16 residues. V dropped 3 bases and J dropped 1 base, with 15 bases sitting between them. CDR1 and CDR2 from the germline V gene are SNHLY and FYNNEI. The CDR3, as DNA: TGTGCCAGCAGTGATGCAGCCAGCAGGGGGAACACTGAAGCTTTCTTT. Translating gives CASSDAASRGNTEAFF.

This clonotype was seen many times. A much larger clone lies a single base off, so this may be a read error. The V gene is TRBV14, the J gene TRBJ2-5; 9 bases align to TRBD1. V was pared by 4 bases and J by 5 bases, with 5 bases of the junction left unmatched. The CDR3 consists of 14 residues. The germline gives CDR1 SGHDN, CDR2 FVKESK. The CDR3: CASSPDRGKETQYF. In nucleotides, the CDR3 is TGTGCCAGCAGCCCGGACAGGGGTAAGGAGACCCAGTACTTC.